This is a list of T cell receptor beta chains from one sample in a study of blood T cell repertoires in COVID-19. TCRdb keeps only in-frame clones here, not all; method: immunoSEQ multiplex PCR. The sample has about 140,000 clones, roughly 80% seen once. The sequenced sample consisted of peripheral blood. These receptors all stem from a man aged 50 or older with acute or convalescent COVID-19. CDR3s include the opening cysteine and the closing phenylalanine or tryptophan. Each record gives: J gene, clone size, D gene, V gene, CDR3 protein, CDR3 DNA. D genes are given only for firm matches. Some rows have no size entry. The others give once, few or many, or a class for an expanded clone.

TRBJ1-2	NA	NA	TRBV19	CASNTRGSLGGYTF	TGTGCCAGTAACACCCGAGGGAGTCTGGGAGGCTACACCTTC
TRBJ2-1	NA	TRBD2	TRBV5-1	CASSLASGVSYNEQFF	TGCGCCAGCAGCTTGGCTAGCGGGGTTTCCTACAATGAGCAGTTCTTC
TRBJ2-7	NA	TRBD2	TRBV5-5	CASSLQVSGTSGGSRYEQYF	TGTGCCAGCAGCTTGCAAGTATCAGGGACTAGCGGGGGGTCCCGCTACGAGCAGTACTTC
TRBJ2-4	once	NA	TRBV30	CAWNRPLAKNIQYF	TGTGCCTGGAACAGACCCTTAGCCAAAAACATTCAGTACTTC
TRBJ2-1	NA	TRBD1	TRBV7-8	CASSQRDRRSYNEQFF	TGTGCCAGCAGCCAAAGGGACAGGCGATCCTACAATGAGCAGTTCTTC
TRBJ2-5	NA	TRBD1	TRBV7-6	CASTPQGATGETQYF	TGTGCCAGCACCCCACAGGGGGCTACGGGAGAGACCCAGTACTTC
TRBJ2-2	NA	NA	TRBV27	CASSLKSTGELFF	TGTGCCAGCAGTTTAAAGAGCACCGGGGAGCTGTTTTTT
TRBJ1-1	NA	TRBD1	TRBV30	CAWNRDRGTEAFF	TGTGCCTGGAACCGGGACAGGGGAACTGAAGCTTTCTTT
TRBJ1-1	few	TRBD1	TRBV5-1	CASRLQGDTEAFF	TGCGCCAGCAGATTACAGGGGGACACTGAAGCTTTCTTT
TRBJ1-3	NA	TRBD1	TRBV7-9	CASSLGQGVSGNTIYF	TGTGCCAGCAGCTTGGGACAGGGGGTCTCTGGAAACACCATATATTTT
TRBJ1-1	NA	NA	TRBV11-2	CASSFDGGRSAAFF	TGTGCCAGCAGTTTCGACGGGGGGCGGTCCGCGGCTTTCTTT
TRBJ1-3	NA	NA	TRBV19	CASSLTPTGSSGNTIYF	TGTGCCAGTAGTCTCACCCCAACAGGTAGCTCTGGAAACACCATATATTTT
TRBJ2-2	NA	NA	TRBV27	CASSFQWNTGELFF	TGTGCCAGCAGTTTCCAGTGGAACACCGGGGAGCTGTTTTTT
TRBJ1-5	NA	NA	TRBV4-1	CASSQAFLQPQHF	TGCGCCAGCAGCCAGGCTTTTTTACAGCCCCAGCATTTT
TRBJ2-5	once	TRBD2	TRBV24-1	CATSDLQQRGGQETQYF	TGTGCCACCAGTGATTTGCAACAGCGGGGGGGCCAAGAGACCCAGTACTTC
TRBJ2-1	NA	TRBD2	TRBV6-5	CASSDSGTRENEQFF	TGTGCCAGCAGTGACTCCGGGACTAGGGAGAATGAGCAGTTCTTC
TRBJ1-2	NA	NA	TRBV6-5	CASSYSGVNYGYTF	TGTGCCAGCAGTTACTCCGGGGTTAACTATGGCTACACCTTC
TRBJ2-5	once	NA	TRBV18	CASSPAQMETQYF	TGTGCCAGCTCACCGGCCCAAATGGAGACCCAGTACTTC
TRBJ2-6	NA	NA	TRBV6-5	CASTRGSGANVLTF	TGTGCCAGCACTCGGGGCTCTGGGGCCAACGTCCTGACTTTC
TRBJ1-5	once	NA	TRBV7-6	CASSLEGGGPQHF	TGTGCCAGCAGCTTAGAGGGCGGGGGACCCCAGCATTTT
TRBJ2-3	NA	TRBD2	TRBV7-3	CAGSSSGGRTDTQYF	TGTGCCGGCAGCTCTAGCGGGGGAAGAACAGATACGCAGTATTTT
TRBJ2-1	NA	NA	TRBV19	CASNQAGGGNEQFF	TGTGCCAGTAATCAGGCGGGTGGGGGGAATGAGCAGTTCTTC
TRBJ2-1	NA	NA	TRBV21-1	CASSKYAYHSYNEQFF	TGTGCCAGCAGCAAATACGCCTACCACTCCTACAATGAGCAGTTCTTC
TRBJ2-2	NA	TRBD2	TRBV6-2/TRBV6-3	CASSLTSGGPFTGELFF	TGTGCCAGCAGTCTGACTAGCGGGGGGCCGTTCACCGGGGAGCTGTTTTTT
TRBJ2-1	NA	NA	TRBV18	CASSPPRGGSYNEQFF	TGTGCCAGCTCACCACCGAGGGGAGGCTCCTACAATGAGCAGTTCTTC
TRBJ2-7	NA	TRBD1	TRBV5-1	CASSLGGTGAEEQYF	TGCGCCAGCAGCTTGGGAGGGACAGGGGCAGAAGAGCAGTACTTC
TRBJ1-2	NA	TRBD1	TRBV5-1	CASSGTTGNYGYTF	TGCGCCAGCAGCGGCACGACAGGGAACTATGGCTACACCTTC
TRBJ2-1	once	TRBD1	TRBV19	CASRGMGQGAFNEQFF	TGTGCCAGTAGGGGCATGGGACAGGGGGCTTTCAATGAGCAGTTCTTC
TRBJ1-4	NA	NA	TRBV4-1	CASSQPRELKEKLFF	TGCGCCAGCAGCCAACCCAGGGAATTGAAAGAAAAACTGTTTTTT
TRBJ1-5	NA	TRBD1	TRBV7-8	CASSSGTGSNQPQHF	TGTGCCAGCAGCTCCGGGACAGGTAGCAATCAGCCCCAGCATTTT
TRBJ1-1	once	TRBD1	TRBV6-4	CASRGGRDTEAFF	TGTGCCAGCAGAGGGGGCCGGGACACTGAAGCTTTCTTT
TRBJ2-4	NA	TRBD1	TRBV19	CASSSTGQGTLGAKNIQYF	TGTGCCAGTAGTAGTACGGGACAGGGTACGTTGGGAGCCAAAAACATTCAGTACTTC
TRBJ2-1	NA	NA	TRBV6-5	CASSQSPEQFF	TGTGCCAGCAGTCAAAGCCCTGAGCAGTTCTTC
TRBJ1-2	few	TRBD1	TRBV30	CAWSVQGQNYGYTF	TGTGCCTGGAGTGTACAGGGGCAGAACTATGGCTACACCTTC
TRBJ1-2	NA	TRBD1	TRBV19	CASSSGTGALRGYTF	TGTGCCAGTAGTTCCGGGACAGGGGCCCTGAGGGGCTACACCTTC
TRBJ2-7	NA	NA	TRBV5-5	CASSFLSITRYEQYF	TGTGCCAGCAGCTTTTTATCTATTACTCGGTACGAGCAGTACTTC
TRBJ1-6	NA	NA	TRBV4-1	CASSQVLKPNSPLHF	TGCGCCAGCAGCCAGGTCTTGAAGCCTAATTCACCCCTCCACTTT
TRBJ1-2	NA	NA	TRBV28	CASSPVGNYGYTF	TGTGCCAGCAGTCCGGTCGGGAACTATGGCTACACCTTC
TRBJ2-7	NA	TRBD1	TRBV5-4	CASSMGQGAREQYF	TGTGCCAGCAGCATGGGACAGGGGGCGCGGGAGCAGTACTTC
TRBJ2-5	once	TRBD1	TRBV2	CASSENGRQGLRETQYF	TGTGCCAGCAGTGAAAACGGCAGACAGGGCCTCCGAGAGACCCAGTACTTC
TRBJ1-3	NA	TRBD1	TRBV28	CASSSGGKNSGNTIYF	TGTGCCAGCAGTTCAGGGGGTAAAAACTCTGGAAACACCATATATTTT
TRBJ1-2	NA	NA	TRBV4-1	CASSQVREAGGYTF	TGCGCCAGCAGCCAAGTGAGGGAGGCGGGTGGCTACACCTTC
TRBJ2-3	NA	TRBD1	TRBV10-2	CASATGTDTQYF	TGCGCCAGCGCGACAGGGACAGATACGCAGTATTTT
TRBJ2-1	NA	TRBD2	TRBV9	CASSVDKRGGENEQFF	TGTGCCAGCAGCGTAGATAAGCGGGGGGGCGAAAATGAGCAGTTCTTC
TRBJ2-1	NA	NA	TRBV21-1	CASSTLRTEGYNEQFF	TGTGCCAGCAGCACTCTACGGACGGAGGGGTACAATGAGCAGTTCTTC
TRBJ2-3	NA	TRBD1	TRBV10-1	CASSLDRGRNTQYF	TGCGCCAGCAGTTTGGACAGGGGGCGAAATACGCAGTATTTT
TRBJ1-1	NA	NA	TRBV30	CAWSVLGPRGTEAFF	TGTGCCTGGAGTGTGTTGGGCCCCAGAGGGACTGAAGCTTTCTTT
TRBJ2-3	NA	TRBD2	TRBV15	CATSRDYGGAGGSDTQYF	TGTGCCACCAGCAGAGATTACGGGGGAGCGGGGGGATCAGATACGCAGTATTTT
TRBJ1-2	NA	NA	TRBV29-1	CSVEALDRPYGYTF	TGCAGCGTTGAAGCCCTCGACAGGCCCTATGGCTACACCTTC
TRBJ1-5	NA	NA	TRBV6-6	CASSYSTGRGNQPQHF	TGTGCCAGCAGTTACTCGACAGGAAGAGGCAATCAGCCCCAGCATTTT
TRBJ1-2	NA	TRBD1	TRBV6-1	CASSEIRGTEDGYTF	TGTGCCAGCAGTGAAATTAGGGGGACAGAGGATGGCTACACCTTC
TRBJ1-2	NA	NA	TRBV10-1	CASGDRNYGYTF	TGCGCCAGCGGTGACAGAAACTATGGCTACACCTTC
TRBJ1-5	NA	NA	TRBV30	CAWSVRRTSIKDNQPQHF	TGTGCCTGGAGTGTACGAAGGACATCGATAAAGGACAATCAGCCCCAGCATTTT
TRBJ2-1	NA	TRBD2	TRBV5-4	CASSLGEGSDNEQFF	TGTGCCAGCAGCTTGGGGGAGGGTAGCGACAATGAGCAGTTCTTC
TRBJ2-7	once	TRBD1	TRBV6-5	CASSQTGWNEQYF	TGTGCCAGCAGCCAGACAGGGTGGAACGAGCAGTACTTC